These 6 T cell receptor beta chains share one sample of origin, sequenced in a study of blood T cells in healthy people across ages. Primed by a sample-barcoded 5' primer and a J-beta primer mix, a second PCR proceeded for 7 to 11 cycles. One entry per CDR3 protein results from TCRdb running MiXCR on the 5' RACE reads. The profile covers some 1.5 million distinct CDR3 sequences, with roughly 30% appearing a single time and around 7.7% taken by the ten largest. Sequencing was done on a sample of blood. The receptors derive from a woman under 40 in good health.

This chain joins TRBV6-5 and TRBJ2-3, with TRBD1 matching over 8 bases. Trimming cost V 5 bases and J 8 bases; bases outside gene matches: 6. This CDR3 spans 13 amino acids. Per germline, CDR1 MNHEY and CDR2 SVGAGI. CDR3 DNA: TGTGCCAGCAGTACGGACAGGGTTGGTACGCAGTATTTT. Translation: CASSTDRVGTQYF.

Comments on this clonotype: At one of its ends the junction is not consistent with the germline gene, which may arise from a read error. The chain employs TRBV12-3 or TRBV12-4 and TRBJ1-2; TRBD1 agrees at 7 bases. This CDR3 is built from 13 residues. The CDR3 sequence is CASSRDSLYDYTF. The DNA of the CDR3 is TGTGCCAGCAGCCGGGACAGCCTCTATGACTACACCTTC.

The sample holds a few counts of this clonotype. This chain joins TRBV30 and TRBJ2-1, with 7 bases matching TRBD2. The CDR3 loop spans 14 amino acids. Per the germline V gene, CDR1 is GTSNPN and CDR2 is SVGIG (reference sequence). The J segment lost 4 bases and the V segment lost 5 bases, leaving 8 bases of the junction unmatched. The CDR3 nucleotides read TGTGCCTGGGGGCGGCCTAGCGGATACAATGAGCAGTTCTTC. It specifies CAWGRPSGYNEQFF.

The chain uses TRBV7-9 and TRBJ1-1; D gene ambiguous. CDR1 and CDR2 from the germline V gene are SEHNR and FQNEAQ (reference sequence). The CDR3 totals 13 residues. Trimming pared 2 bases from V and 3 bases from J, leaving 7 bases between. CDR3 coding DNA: TGTGCCAGCAGCTTAAATTCCTACACTGAAGCTTTCTTT. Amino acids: CASSLNSYTEAFF.

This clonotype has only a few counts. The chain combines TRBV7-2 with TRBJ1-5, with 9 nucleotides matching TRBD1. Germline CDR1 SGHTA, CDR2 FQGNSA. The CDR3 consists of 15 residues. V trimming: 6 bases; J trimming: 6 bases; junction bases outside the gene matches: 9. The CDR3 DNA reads TGTGCCAGCAGTTTACGGACAGGGGAGGGTCAGCCCCAGCATTTT. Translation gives CASSLRTGEGQPQHF.

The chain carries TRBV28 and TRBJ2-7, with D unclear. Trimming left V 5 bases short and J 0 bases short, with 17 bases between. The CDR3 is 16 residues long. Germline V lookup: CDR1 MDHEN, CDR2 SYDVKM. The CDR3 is CASSPTIELYSYEQYF. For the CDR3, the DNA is TGTGCCAGCAGTCCTACGATAGAACTATACTCCTACGAGCAGTACTTC. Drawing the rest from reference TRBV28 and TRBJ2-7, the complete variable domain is DVKVTQSSRYLVKRTGEKVFLECVQDMDHENMFWYRQDPGLGLRLIYFSYDVKMKEKGDIPEGYSVSREKKERFSLILESASTNQTSMYLCASSPTIELYSYEQYFGPGTRLTVT.